A single TCR beta chain is shown here with its context. This sample is part of a study of cytomegalovirus exposure and HLA in healthy donors. PCR employed 60 Vbeta and 13 Jbeta primers. Method: immunoSEQ multiplex PCR; TCRdb's copy keeps in-frame clones and lacks some. The sample comprises about 130,000 clones, more than 75% of which are singletons, and around 4% rests with the top ten. This CDR3 has 16 residues. With 1 base clipped from V and 4 bases from J, the junction kept 6 bases outside the gene matches. Germline CDR1 is SGHNT and CDR2 is YYREEE (reference sequence). This chain joins TRBV5-4 and TRBJ2-3, with 10 bases fitting TRBD2. The origin of this receptor is a man aged 35 to 55 in good health and CMV-seronegative. Sequenced input: PBMCs. The CDR3: CASSLWVSGGSDTQYF. As DNA, the CDR3 is TGTGCCAGCAGCTTGTGGGTTAGCGGGGGGTCAGATACGCAGTATTTT.